The 27 T cell receptor beta chains below were found in one sample sequenced in a study of shared clonotypes between healthy human individuals. Data came from immunoSEQ multiplex PCR; TCRdb stores just in-frame clones and leaves some out. The sample lists over 2 million clones; just under 95% were seen once. The sample was naive CD4+ T cells from PBMCs. Subset given: CD45RA+ positively selected. The receptor source for this set is a man aged 18-30 years in good health. Some clones in this sample may be carry-over from other donors' samples.

The chain joins TRBV9 to TRBJ2-5; 8 nucleotides align to TRBD2. The junction had 6 bases not matched to a gene; V was cut back by 0 bases and J by 5 bases. This CDR3 spans 15 amino acids. Germline lookup yields CDR1 SGDLS and CDR2 YYNGEE. The CDR3 DNA follows: TGTGCCAGCAGCGTAGGCGGGAGGAAAGACGAGACCCAGTACTTC. Protein: CASSVGGRKDETQYF.

V and J are TRBV28 and TRBJ2-5; D gene uncertain. The ends were cut back, 5 bases at V and 5 bases at J, with 12 bases in the middle. The CDR3 has 13 residues. Germline values: CDR1 MDHEN, CDR2 SYDVKM. CDR3 DNA: TGTGCCAGCAGTGAAGGACGGGTGGAGACCCAGTACTTC. The encoded protein is CASSEGRVETQYF.

The V call is TRBV5-4, the J call TRBJ2-7; a weak D match, TRBD2 (6 bases). The CDR3 has 15 residues. Germline CDR1 and CDR2: SGHNT and YYREEE (reference sequence). V lost 3 bases and J 0 bases, leaving 13 bases between the germline ends. CDR3 coding DNA: TGTGCCAGCAGCTGGACTGCCGGGAGCTCCTACGAGCAGTACTTC. It is translated as CASSWTAGSSYEQYF.

The genes are TRBV19 and TRBJ2-5; 9 bases are shared with TRBD1. The CDR3 sequence is 15 residues long. Germline CDR1 reads LNHDA; CDR2 reads SQIVND (reference sequence). V dropped 5 bases and J dropped 2; count of bases not matched to a gene: 6. The CDR3, as DNA: TGTGCCAGTAGTCCCCTTGACAGGGGGCAAGAGACCCAGTACTTC. Its translation is CASSPLDRGQETQYF.

Comments on this clone: This sample includes further DNA sequences coding for the same CDR3. V gene TRBV2 combines with J gene TRBJ1-5; a possible D gene is TRBD1 (5 bases). The germline V gene encodes CDR1 SNHLY and CDR2 FYNNEI. Trimming stripped 3 bases from V and 7 bases from J, with 10 bases between. The CDR3 loop spans 13 amino acids. In DNA, the CDR3 is TGTGCCAGCAGTGATGAGACAGACCAGCCCCAGCATTTT. It is translated as CASSDETDQPQHF.

The chain links TRBV18 to TRBJ1-1; D not certain. The germline V gene has CDR1 KGHSH and CDR2 LQKENI. V lost 3 bases and J 6 bases, leaving 23 bases between the germline ends. The CDR3 loop spans 17 amino acids. The CDR3 reads CASSPLEAGKSAAEAFF. CDR3 coding DNA: TGTGCCAGCTCACCTTTGGAAGCAGGCAAGTCGGCGGCTGAAGCTTTCTTT.

V usage is TRBV7-3 and J usage is TRBJ2-7; D is undetermined. Germline assignment: CDR1 SGHTA and CDR2 FQGTGA. This CDR3 is 16 amino acids long. V lost 2 bases, J lost 2 bases, and 16 bases lay in between. The DNA of the CDR3 is TGTGCCAGCAGCTTAGGGTACCGCTACCCTACCTACGAGCAGTACTTC. Its translation is CASSLGYRYPTYEQYF.

The V gene is TRBV5-1, the J gene TRBJ2-1, with D uncertain. With 0 bases removed from V and 0 bases from J, the gap between germline ends came to 10 bases. Per the germline V gene, CDR1 is SGHRS and CDR2 is YFSETQ. This CDR3 spans 16 amino acids. The CDR3 DNA sequence: TGCGCCAGCAGCTTGGAAAGGCAGAGCTCCTACAATGAGCAGTTCTTC. Translated: CASSLERQSSYNEQFF.

The CDR3: CASSLRGAGSSGANVLTF. DNA of the CDR3: TGTGCCAGCAGCCTACGGGGGGCCGGGAGCTCTGGGGCCAACGTCCTGACTTTC. The chain has TRBV7-2 and TRBJ2-6, with TRBD2 as a possible D gene (7 bases). CDR3 length: 18 residues. V gave up 5 bases and J gave up 0 bases, with 17 bases separating them. The germline V gene encodes CDR1 SGHTA and CDR2 FQGNSA.

CDR3 protein: CASSLGIGFRKNGYTF. Written as DNA, the CDR3 is TGTGCCAGCAGCTTAGGGATAGGGTTCAGGAAGAATGGCTACACCTTC. This sequence joins TRBV7-9 and TRBJ1-2, with D unresolved. V was pared by 1 base and J by 6 bases, with 18 bases between. The CDR3 extends over 16 amino acids. Germline lookup yields CDR1 SEHNR and CDR2 FQNEAQ (reference sequence).

The chain employs TRBV7-3 and TRBJ2-1; D may match TRBD1 or TRBD2 (5 bases each). The V and J ends lost 4 bases and 8 bases respectively, with 12 bases between them. The germline V gene has CDR1 SGHTA and CDR2 FQGTGA. This CDR3 spans 13 amino acids. The CDR3 sequence: CASSSQGTDEQFF. CDR3 coding DNA: TGTGCCAGCAGCTCCCAAGGGACCGATGAGCAGTTCTTC.

The CDR3 loop reads CASSFPGTAWGQPQHF. As DNA, the CDR3 is TGTGCCAGCAGTTTCCCCGGGACAGCCTGGGGTCAGCCCCAGCATTTT. This chain connects TRBV28 to TRBJ1-5, with 7 bases fitting TRBD1. V was pared by 3 bases and J by 6 bases, with 11 bases of the junction left unmatched. The CDR3 length is 16 residues. Germline loops: CDR1 MDHEN, CDR2 SYDVKM.

The chain uses TRBV20-1 and TRBJ1-3; D call uncertain. Germline CDR1 and CDR2: DFQATT and SNEGSKA (reference sequence). The CDR3 totals 11 residues. The V and J ends lost 8 bases and 4 bases respectively, with 9 bases between them. The CDR3: CSRNKGNTIYF. As DNA, the CDR3 is TGCAGTAGAAATAAGGGAAACACCATATATTTT.

This sequence joins TRBV25-1 and TRBJ1-3; no reliable D call. CDR1 is MGHDK, CDR2 SYGVNS, per germline. The CDR3 is 15 amino acids. V shed 1 base and J shed 0 bases, with 7 bases lying between them. Here the CDR3 reads CASSESGSSGNTIYF. The CDR3 bases are TGTGCCAGCAGTGAATCGGGCAGCTCTGGAAACACCATATATTTT. The variable domain in full, with the rest retrieved from reference TRBV25-1 and TRBJ1-3, is EADIYQTPRYLVIGTGKKITLECSQTMGHDKMYWYQQDPGMELHLIHYSYGVNSTEKGDLSSESTVSRIRTEHFPLTLESARPSHTSQYLCASSESGSSGNTIYFGEGSWLTVV.

The chain combines TRBV10-3 with TRBJ1-2, with 12 bases fitting TRBD1. Germline CDR1 and CDR2: ENHRY and SYGVKD. Trimming removed 6 bases from V and 10 bases from J; junction bases left unmatched: 9. CDR3 length: 14 amino acids. This CDR3 reads CAISRGTGGEDYTF. The CDR3 nucleotides read TGTGCCATCAGCCGGGGGACAGGGGGCGAAGACTACACCTTC.

This clone was detected once. As DNA, the CDR3 is TGTGCCAGCAGGGCGTCTAGCGGATCTTCCAATGAGCAGTTCTTC. This translates into CASRASSGSSNEQFF. The genes are TRBV6-1 and TRBJ2-1, with 7 nucleotides matching TRBD2. This CDR3 region has 15 residues. Looked up from germline, CDR1 is MNHNS and CDR2 is SASEGT. Unmatched junction bases numbered 11, after V lost 6 bases and J lost 6 bases.

The genes are TRBV4-1 and TRBJ1-2; perhaps TRBD1 as D (5 bases). This CDR3 is 16 amino acids long. V lost 4 bases to trimming and J lost 4 bases, with 19 bases between them. Germline CDR1 is MGHRA and CDR2 is YSYEKL. The CDR3 nucleotides read TGCGCCAGCAGCCTCCCAGCCGGGGGGATGAGCTATGGCTACACCTTC. Translated: CASSLPAGGMSYGYTF.

V is TRBV7-3 and J is TRBJ1-1; TRBD1 might be the D (5 bases). This CDR3 is built from 14 residues. V dropped 3 bases and J dropped 5 bases, with 13 bases sitting between them. Germline V CDR1 and CDR2: SGHTA, FQGTGA. The CDR3 loop is CASSFIQGGTEAFF. In DNA form, the CDR3 reads TGTGCCAGCAGCTTTATTCAGGGAGGGACTGAAGCTTTCTTT.

This clone occurred once. The chain recombines TRBV4-1 with TRBJ2-7, with 10 positions matching TRBD1. This CDR3 contains 15 residues. CDR1 is MGHRA, CDR2 YSYEKL, per germline. V shed 3 bases and J 2 bases; nucleotides not matched to a gene: 4. The CDR3 DNA reads as TGCGCCAGCAGCCAGACAGGGGGCTCCCCCTACGAGCAGTACTTC. It codes for CASSQTGGSPYEQYF.

The V gene is TRBV5-1, the J gene TRBJ2-2; 9 nucleotides agree with TRBD1. Trimming cost V 4 bases and J 0 bases; bases outside gene matches: 4. Germline V gives CDR1 SGHRS, CDR2 YFSETQ. The CDR3 spans 16 residues. CDR3 coding DNA: TGCGCCAGCAGCGCAGGGGACAGGGCGAACACCGGGGAGCTGTTTTTT. It yields the protein CASSAGDRANTGELFF.

This chain links TRBV2 with TRBJ1-2, with unresolved D. The CDR3 runs to 15 residues. In germline, CDR1 is SNHLY, CDR2 FYNNEI. The ends were cut back, 5 bases at V and 8 bases at J, with 21 bases in the middle. The CDR3, as DNA: TGTGCCAGCAGTTGGGATCGGGGTACGGTGAGGGGCTACACCTTC. This codes for CASSWDRGTVRGYTF.

This clone was counted a single time. This sequence joins TRBV28 and TRBJ2-7, with 9 bases fitting TRBD1. The CDR3 totals 15 residues. The germline V gene has CDR1 MDHEN and CDR2 SYDVKM. V was clipped by 6 bases and J by 4 bases; unmatched bases: 10. The CDR3 loop is CASRPRGTGTYEQYF. CDR3 coding DNA: TGTGCCAGCAGACCACGCGGGACAGGGACGTACGAGCAGTACTTC. The full variable domain, in which reference TRBV28 and TRBJ2-7 provide the parts outside the CDR3, is DVKVTQSSRYLVKRTGEKVFLECVQDMDHENMFWYRQDPGLGLRLIYFSYDVKMKEKGDIPEGYSVSREKKERFSLILESASTNQTSMYLCASRPRGTGTYEQYFGPGTRLTVT.

This clone has just a few counts. The chain is built from TRBV30 and TRBJ1-5; D gene ambiguous. V gave up 0 bases and J gave up 4 bases, with 10 bases separating them. Germline lookup yields CDR1 GTSNPN and CDR2 SVGIG (reference sequence). The CDR3 extends over 14 amino acids. The CDR3 loop is CAWSVQAGNQPQHF. CDR3 nucleotides: TGTGCCTGGAGTGTACAAGCGGGGAATCAGCCCCAGCATTTT.

The chain has TRBV15 and TRBJ2-3; possible D gene TRBD1, 6 bases. The germline V and J ends were trimmed by 5 bases and 4 bases, with 22 bases remaining between them. CDR3 size: 17 residues. Germline-derived CDR1 and CDR2 are LNHNV and YYDKDF (reference sequence). The CDR3 region has the DNA TGTGCCACCAGCGACTCCTCGACAGGCATATTTTCAGATACGCAGTATTTT. This encodes CATSDSSTGIFSDTQYF.

This chain connects TRBV5-1 to TRBJ2-2, with TRBD1 matching 8 bases. CDR1 and CDR2 (germline): SGHRS, YFSETQ. The CDR3 has 16 residues. Trimming at V came to 0 bases and at J to 3 bases, leaving 4 bases not matched to a gene. CDR3 nucleotide sequence: TGCGCCAGCAGCTTGGATACAGGGGGATACACCGGGGAGCTGTTTTTT. Its translation: CASSLDTGGYTGELFF.

The rearrangement links TRBV5-1 to TRBJ2-5, with 7 bases aligning to TRBD1. The V and J ends lost 5 bases and 1 base, in that order; junction bases with no gene match: 5. CDR3 length equals 14 residues. The germline gives CDR1 SGHRS, CDR2 YFSETQ. The CDR3 sequence: CASSRQGPQETQYF. The CDR3, as DNA: TGCGCCAGCAGTCGACAGGGCCCCCAAGAGACCCAGTACTTC.

V usage is TRBV11-2 and J usage is TRBJ2-7; 7 nucleotides line up with TRBD2. V was pared by 5 bases and J by 4 bases, with 14 bases of the junction left unmatched. Germline V gene lookup returns CDR1 SGHAT and CDR2 FQNNGV. CDR3 size: 16 residues. This chain's CDR3 is CASSAIRGDSRYEQYF. As DNA, the CDR3 is TGTGCCAGCAGCGCGATTCGGGGGGACTCCCGTTACGAGCAGTACTTC. Full variable domain (remainder filled in from reference TRBV11-2 and TRBJ2-7): EAGVAQSPRYKIIEKRQSVAFWCNPISGHATLYWYQQILGQGPKLLIQFQNNGVVDDSQLPKDRFSAERLKGVDSTLKIQPAKLEDSAVYLCASSAIRGDSRYEQYFGPGTRLTVT.